This TCR beta chain appears in the sequencing data of a study of identical twins. Study findings and constraints: For zero-insertion analyses, partial confounding could come from invariant MAIT and iNKT cells. Recombination models fit unrelated individuals' TCR alpha sharing but underestimated twins'. Beta clonotypes that were abundant in cord blood contained fewer insertions, a pattern absent from memory repertoires. Where out-of-frame alpha sequences were twin-shared, they showed excess low generation probability.

A remark on this clonotype: Its antigen is unidentified.

This CDR3 spans 15 amino acids. Germline CDR1 reads SGHRS; CDR2 reads YFSETQ. V lost 3 bases, J lost 7 bases, and 9 bases stayed unmatched. In TCRdb, the 5' RACE reads were re-called with MiXCR into one record per CDR3 protein. This table holds a few hundred thousand distinct CDR3 sequences, approximately 14% found once. The sample was also linked to a second study, of yellow fever vaccine responses in identical twins.

The TCR was taken from a young woman in good health. The material sequenced was CD4+ T cells sorted from blood. This chain links TRBV5-1 with TRBJ2-1, with 8 positions matching TRBD2. The CDR3 sequence: CASSSDRAGVNEQFF. In DNA form, the CDR3 reads TGCGCCAGCAGCTCCGACCGAGCGGGAGTTAATGAGCAGTTCTTC.